This T cell receptor beta chain is drawn from a study of blood T cell repertoires in COVID-19. Original processing methods: Amplification with reference gene primers provided the estimates of nucleated cell counts. Some clones are missing from TCRdb's copy, which holds only in-frame ones; the method was immunoSEQ multiplex PCR. The DNA was the basis for D and trimming; V, J and clone size are from that table. Of about 66,000 clones in the sample, 65% to 90% were seen once. The ends were cut back, 3 bases at V and 1 base at J, with 4 bases in the middle. This CDR3 has 12 residues. Germline loops: CDR1 SGHNT, CDR2 YYREEE (reference sequence).

Material: peripheral blood. The chain carries TRBV5-4 and TRBJ1-1; D gene ambiguous. The receptor was derived from a man aged 55 to 70 with acute or convalescent COVID-19. The CDR3 DNA follows: TGTGCCAGCAGCTCCGGGAACACTGAAGCTTTCTTT. Translated, it gives CASSSGNTEAFF.